The 3 T cell receptor beta chains given below trace back to one sample, sequenced in a study of blood T cell repertoires in COVID-19. The repertoire was sequenced with immunoSEQ multiplex PCR; TCRdb's copy has only in-frame clones and lacks some. Of under 450,000 clones listed, over 75% are singletons. The sample comprised PBMCs or T cells enriched from blood (not recorded which). The receptor set was obtained from a man between 25 and 39 years old who had recovered from COVID-19.

This sequence joins TRBV30 and TRBJ1-5; possibly TRBD1 for D (5 bases). Germline values: CDR1 GTSNPN, CDR2 SVGIG (reference sequence). Trimming cost V 0 bases and J 3 bases, with 9 bases left between them. This CDR3 is 14 amino acids long. The CDR3 region is CAWSVGAPNQPQHF. CDR3 in DNA: TGTGCCTGGAGTGTAGGGGCCCCCAATCAGCCCCAGCATTTT.

The V gene is TRBV14, the J gene TRBJ1-2; 10 bases are shared with TRBD1. The CDR3 consists of 13 residues. Germline CDR1 SGHDN, CDR2 FVKESK. V dropped 6 bases and J dropped 10; count of bases not matched to a gene: 8. The CDR3 bases are TGTGCCAGCAGGCACCGGGACAGGGGTCCCTACACCTTC. It translates to CASRHRDRGPYTF.

V usage is TRBV12-3 or TRBV12-4 and J usage is TRBJ2-3, with D hard to call. CDR3 length: 12 amino acids. Between the trimmed V and J ends, which lost 6 bases and 0 bases, there was a span of 4 bases. This CDR3 is CASRASTDTQYF. CDR3 in DNA: TGTGCCAGCAGGGCTAGCACAGATACGCAGTATTTT.